This TCR beta chain was captured in a study of identical twins (dated by TCRdb to the mid-2010s). Regarding the study in general: TCR alpha and beta repertoires from monozygotic twins, unrelated adults of various ages and cord blood were deep-sequenced to test whether fetal clonotypes persist. To rule out contamination, the twin experiments were replicated at different times with different library preparation protocols.

What the study reported, not specific to this receptor: Fewer insertions were carried by abundant cord blood beta clonotypes; a weaker similar trend was observed in young adult naive repertoires, while no such trend was observed in memory repertoires. Zero-insertion analyses could be partly confounded by invariant T cells such as MAIT and iNKT, though diverse VJ usage argued against such confounding for most clonotypes. Because the same donors could not be followed over many years, conclusions were based on cross-sectional statistical analysis. In beta out-of-frame sequences, excess twin sharing was weaker, because having fewer shared sequences lowered the signal-to-noise ratio. Compared with coincidental sharing between unrelated individuals, out-of-frame TCR alpha sequences shared between twins had an excess of sequences with low generation probability. In monozygotic twins, recombination models systematically underestimated out-of-frame TCR alpha sharing, but the models matched the sharing seen between unrelated individuals.

The library was obtained by 5' RACE. Sequencing was performed on an Illumina HiSeq 2000. Template switching added a universal primer binding site, and the final cDNA carried a unique molecular identifier that allowed TCR cDNA molecules to be counted accurately. Specific primers in the conserved constant-segment region were used to synthesize first-strand cDNA for the TCR alpha and beta chains. Each cDNA library was double barcoded, with a SMART-Mk sample barcode plus Illumina barcodes, to control for contamination. TruSeq adapter sequences, together with Illumina sample barcodes, were added in two successive PCR steps. The TCR alpha and beta cDNA libraries were sequenced on the Illumina HiSeq platform using custom primers. Concerning the study's data processing: MiGEC was used to process raw reads and extract unique molecular identifiers, and MiXCR was used to find CDR3 positions. Recombination models were inferred per individual with the repgenHMM and IGoR tools using an EM algorithm. The tcR package in R was used for shared clonotype analysis, with sharing normalized by the product of cloneset sizes. To study raw recombination without the effects of thymic and clonal selection, out-of-frame nonproductive sequences were analyzed. TCRdb reran the public reads through fastp at Q25 and MiXCR, keeping productive beta chains. Each entry merges the rows of one CDR3 protein and shows their most common DNA and genes. TCRdb, not the authors, supplied the V and J calls. The sample contains 450,000 or so distinct CDR3 sequences, 13% to 15% of them found a single time. Of the sample, approximately 0.52% is held by the ten largest clones.

The germline V gene specifies ENHRY as CDR1 and SYGVKD as CDR2. The CDR3 starts with the cysteine, ends with the phenylalanine, and has 13 residues. Of all the DNA, just the CDR3 is kept, 39 bases in frame from base 1. Only healthy Caucasian donors were included. The twin cohort consisted of three pairs of female monozygotic twins, all aged roughly 18 to 30 years. Positive isolation kits from Invitrogen were used to isolate CD4+ and CD8+ T cell populations. As for this clonotype: Its specific antigen is unknown. The junction and the germline gene differ at one end; a read error may be behind it.

This same sample was also part of a study on yellow fever vaccine responses in identical twins. The second publication reports: The authors reported that the T cell response to vaccination in identical twins appeared partly convergent and partly personalized. In identical twins, the study followed T cell clones that responded to the vaccine with precision.

The sequence came from a woman in her late teens or twenties in good health. This sequence uses TRBV10-3 and TRBJ2-7; the D segment cannot be called with confidence. Sequenced: CD4+ T cells sorted from blood. In nucleotides, the sequence is TGTGTCATCAGTTCGGCAGTTAACTACGAGCAGTACTTC. Translated, this is CVISSAVNYEQYF.